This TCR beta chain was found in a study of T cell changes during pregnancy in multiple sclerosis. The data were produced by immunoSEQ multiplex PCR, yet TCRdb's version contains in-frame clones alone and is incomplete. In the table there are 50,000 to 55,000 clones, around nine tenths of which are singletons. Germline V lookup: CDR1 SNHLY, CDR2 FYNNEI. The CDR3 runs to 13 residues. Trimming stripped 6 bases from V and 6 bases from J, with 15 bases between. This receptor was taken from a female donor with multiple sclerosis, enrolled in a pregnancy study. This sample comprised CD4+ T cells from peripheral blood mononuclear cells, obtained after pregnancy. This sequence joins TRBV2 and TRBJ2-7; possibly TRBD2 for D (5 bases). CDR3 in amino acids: CASRGNGLFEQYF. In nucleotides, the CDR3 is TGTGCCAGCAGGGGAAATGGACTGTTCGAGCAGTACTTC.